These T cell receptor beta chains were read from a single sample in a study of T cell responses to AZD1222 COVID-19 vaccine. Method: immunoSEQ multiplex PCR; TCRdb's copy keeps in-frame clones and lacks some. The sample lists approximately 57,000 clones, around 87% occurring once. Source: peripheral blood, taken on day 0 of AZD1222 vaccination. Every receptor here comes from an adult in good health. Both conserved end residues are part of each CDR3. D genes are given only for firm matches. Part of the rows lack a size; the others show once, few, many or a class for expanded clones.

TRBV29-1	NA	NA	TRBJ1-2	TGCAGCGTTACTAGGGGCGAAAACTATGGCTACACCTTC	CSVTRGENYGYTF
TRBV6-5	NA	TRBD1	TRBJ2-1	TGTGCCAGCAGTTCTACCGGGACAGGGATAACAACGGGGTTCTTC	CASSSTGTGITTGFF
TRBV7-9	once	TRBD1	TRBJ2-7	TGTGCCAGCACCGGGACAGGTGTCTACGAGCAGTACTTC	CASTGTGVYEQYF
TRBV28	few	NA	TRBJ1-5	TGTGCCAGCAGACCCCCCTTTGTCAGTCAGCCCCAGCATTTT	CASRPPFVSQPQHF
TRBV6-2/TRBV6-3	NA	TRBD1	TRBJ2-2	TGTGCCAGCAGTTATCACGACAGGGTCAACACCGGGGAGCTGTTTTTT	CASSYHDRVNTGELFF
TRBV23-1	NA	NA	TRBJ1-5	TGCGCCGGAAGACCCTGTCCCCAGCCCCAGCATTTT	CAGRPCPQPQHF
TRBV5-1	NA	TRBD2	TRBJ2-1	TGCGCCAGCAGCTTAGGGGCTAGCGGGAGATACCACTTCTACAATGAGCAGTTCTTC	CASSLGASGRYHFYNEQFF
TRBV30	NA	TRBD1	TRBJ1-6	TGTGCCTGGAGTACGACAGGGGGACCACCCCTCCACTTT	CAWSTTGGPPLHF
TRBV19	NA	NA	TRBJ1-5	TGTGCCAGTAGTATAGGCTCGCGTCAGCCCCAGCATTTT	CASSIGSRQPQHF
TRBV6-5	NA	NA	TRBJ2-7	TGTGCCAGCAGCTCCAGCGGGTACGAGCAGTACTTC	CASSSSGYEQYF
TRBV4-2	NA	NA	TRBJ1-2	TGTGCCAGCAGCCAGGTAGGGGCAATTGTCGGCTACACCTTC	CASSQVGAIVGYTF
TRBV9	NA	NA	TRBJ1-2	TGTGCCAGCAGCGTAACGCCAGGGACAAACTATGGCTACACCTTC	CASSVTPGTNYGYTF
TRBV6-5	NA	NA	TRBJ1-6	TGTGCCAGCAGTTATGGGTCTTGGGCAGTTAATTCACCCCTCCACTTT	CASSYGSWAVNSPLHF
TRBV6-5	NA	TRBD1	TRBJ2-7	TGTGCCAGCAGAGACAGGGATCGCAGCGCGCAGTACTTC	CASRDRDRSAQYF
TRBV30	NA	NA	TRBJ2-7	TGTGCCTGGCGACGGGGACTCTCGGGCGAGCAGTACTTC	CAWRRGLSGEQYF
TRBV3-1/TRBV3-2	NA	NA	TRBJ1-2	TGTGCCAGCAGCCAATGGGCAGGGGATAACTATGGCTACACCTTC	CASSQWAGDNYGYTF
TRBV7-3	NA	NA	TRBJ1-6	TGTGCCAGCAGCTTAAGCGGAGAGCGGGGGGCCCTCCACTTT	CASSLSGERGALHF
TRBV6-5	once	NA	TRBJ1-4	TGTGCCAGCAGTATTTCCGACAGAAATGAAAAACTGTTTTTT	CASSISDRNEKLFF
TRBV27	NA	TRBD1	TRBJ2-3	TGTGCCAGCGCCTCGGGGCCAGGGACAGAAAACACAGATACGCAGTATTTT	CASASGPGTENTDTQYF
TRBV19	NA	NA	TRBJ2-1	TGTGCCAGTAGTATAGATCGGGCGGGGACCTACAATGAGCAGTTCTTC	CASSIDRAGTYNEQFF
TRBV27	NA	NA	TRBJ1-5	TGTGCCAGCAGTTTATTTGGGGGCGGCAATCAGCCCCAGCATTTT	CASSLFGGGNQPQHF
TRBV18	NA	TRBD1	TRBJ2-7	TGTGCCAGCTCACGGGACAGGGGAATCTACGAGCAGTACTTC	CASSRDRGIYEQYF
TRBV5-8	NA	NA	TRBJ1-1	TGTGCCAGCAGCTTGGCAGGGGCGACTGGCCTGTTGGCTTTCTTT	CASSLAGATGLLAFF
TRBV12-3/TRBV12-4	NA	NA	TRBJ2-2	TGTGCCAGCAGTCATGGACTCCCCGGGGAGCTGTTTTTT	CASSHGLPGELFF
TRBV5-1	NA	TRBD1	TRBJ1-1	TGCGCCAGCAGCATCACAGGGGGCGCGGGGACTGAAGCTTTCTTT	CASSITGGAGTEAFF
TRBV9	NA	NA	TRBJ2-7	TGTGCCAGCAGCGCCTCCTTGGGGCGAGTCTACGAGCAGTACTTC	CASSASLGRVYEQYF
TRBV4-1	NA	NA	TRBJ2-7	TGCGCCAGCAGCCTTCTCAGGGGAGGCTACGAGCAGTACTTC	CASSLLRGGYEQYF
TRBV9	NA	NA	TRBJ1-2	TGTGCCAGCAGCCGTAACACGGCCTATGGCTACACCTTC	CASSRNTAYGYTF
TRBV27	NA	TRBD2	TRBJ2-1	TGTGCCAGCAGTCCGATAACCGGGACTAGCGTAAATGAGCAGTTCTTC	CASSPITGTSVNEQFF
TRBV28	NA	NA	TRBJ1-6	TGTGCCAGCAGTCGGACCGATGGGTCACCCCTCCACTTT	CASSRTDGSPLHF
TRBV6-5	NA	NA	TRBJ2-7	TGTGCCAGCAGTTACTCGATTGGCGAAGCCTACGAGCAGTACTTC	CASSYSIGEAYEQYF
TRBV5-4	few	NA	TRBJ1-1	TGTGCCAGCAGGGAACAGAACTTAGTAAGCTACACTGAAGCTTTCTTT	CASREQNLVSYTEAFF
TRBV30	NA	NA	TRBJ1-3	TGTGCCTGGACAGGGACATCGTCTGGAAACACCATATATTTT	CAWTGTSSGNTIYF
TRBV4-2	NA	NA	TRBJ1-2	TGTGCCAGCAGCCAAGGTCGAACCCTCCCACTCCTTAAAATACCTAAGGGCTACACCTTC	CASSQGRTLPLLKIPKGYTF
TRBV10-3	NA	NA	TRBJ2-7	TGTGCCATCAGTGAGTCAAACAGCTACGAGCAGTACTTC	CAISESNSYEQYF
TRBV18	once	TRBD2	TRBJ2-2	TGTGCCAGCTCGACCATGATGCGGATTAGCGGGAGTACTTCGGCCGGGGAGCTGTTTTTT	CASSTMMRISGSTSAGELFF
TRBV5-1	NA	NA	TRBJ1-4	TGCGCCAGCAGCTTGGCCGGGGGCGCAACTAATGAAAAACTGTTTTTT	CASSLAGGATNEKLFF
TRBV28	NA	NA	TRBJ2-7	TGTGCCAGCAGTTTCAGGCCTAGTGGCGAGCAGTACTTC	CASSFRPSGEQYF
TRBV7-9	NA	TRBD2	TRBJ2-7	TGTGCCAGCAGCTTATACCCCAGACTAGCGGGAGCCTACGAGCAGTACTTC	CASSLYPRLAGAYEQYF
TRBV18	NA	TRBD1	TRBJ2-2	TGTGCCAGCTCACTAAAAACACAGGGGCGGATCACCGGGGAGCTGTTTTTT	CASSLKTQGRITGELFF
TRBV29-1	NA	NA	TRBJ2-7	TGCAGCGCAACCCCAACCTCCAGTTTCTACGAGCAGTACTTC	CSATPTSSFYEQYF
TRBV6-6	NA	TRBD1	TRBJ1-1	TGTGCCACAACAGGGGTATCTAACACTGAAGCTTTCTTT	CATTGVSNTEAFF
TRBV10-2	NA	TRBD1	TRBJ1-2	TGCGCCAGCATCCCGGGGACAGGGACGGGCTACTATGGCTACACCTTC	CASIPGTGTGYYGYTF
TRBV10-3	NA	TRBD2	TRBJ2-7	TGTGCCATCAGTGAGCCATTTATAGCGGGAGAACAGTACTTC	CAISEPFIAGEQYF
TRBV11-1	NA	NA	TRBJ1-1	TGTGCCAGCAGCTTCAGGGAGGGCACTGAAGCTTTCTTT	CASSFREGTEAFF
TRBV6-5	NA	TRBD1	TRBJ2-7	TGTGCCATACGACAGGGACAGCAATACGAGCAGTACTTC	CAIRQGQQYEQYF
TRBV11-2	NA	NA	TRBJ1-1	TGTGCCAGCAGCTTGCATTCTTGGAGGCAGCCAATGAACACTGAAGCTTTCTTT	CASSLHSWRQPMNTEAFF
TRBV13	NA	NA	TRBJ2-7	TGTGCCAGCAGCCCCCGGGACGCTACCCGGGAGCAGTACTTC	CASSPRDATREQYF
TRBV7-3	many	NA	TRBJ1-3	TGTGCCAGCAGCTTAACCCCGGGCACCGGAAACACCATATATTTT	CASSLTPGTGNTIYF
TRBV4-1	NA	NA	TRBJ2-2	TGCGCCAGCAGCCAAGAATTCCCCTCTGGGGGGGAGCTGTTTTTT	CASSQEFPSGGELFF
TRBV28	NA	NA	TRBJ1-5	TGTGCCAGCAGGGGGCAGGCAAATCAGCCCCAGCATTTT	CASRGQANQPQHF
TRBV5-4	NA	NA	TRBJ2-2	TGTGCCAGCAGCCATCCCGTGACAGCCGCGGGCACCGGGGAGCTGTTTTTT	CASSHPVTAAGTGELFF
TRBV20-1	NA	NA	TRBJ1-2	TGCAGTGCTAGTTTTCCCCGACCGGACTATGGCTACACCTTC	CSASFPRPDYGYTF
TRBV5-4	NA	NA	TRBJ1-6	TGTGCCAGCAGCTTGGGTATCCAGGAGAATTCACCCCTCCACTTT	CASSLGIQENSPLHF
TRBV5-1	NA	NA	TRBJ2-1	TGCGCCAGCAGCTTGGTGTCTAGCCGACTACAGGATGAGCAGTTCTTC	CASSLVSSRLQDEQFF
TRBV28	NA	TRBD2	TRBJ2-7	TGTGCCAGCAGTTCGATCAGCGGGAGTCTATACGAGCAGTACTTC	CASSSISGSLYEQYF